Listed below are T cell receptor beta chains from one sample, sequenced in a study of early T cells in non-severe SARS-CoV-2 infection. TCRdb reprocessed the 5' RACE reads with MiXCR, giving one entry per CDR3 protein. The profile covers about 60,000 distinct CDR3 sequences, with over 7.5% appearing a single time and over 8.5% taken by the ten largest. Sequenced: whole blood. These receptors came from an adult who was a healthcare worker with PCR-confirmed SARS-CoV-2 infection or an uninfected control (not recorded which). Both conserved end residues are part of each CDR3. A D gene is named only where the DNA matches it firmly. Where a row states a size, it is once, few, many or the class of an expanded clone; other rows omit it.

V	J	D	size	CDR3	DNA
TRBV12-3/TRBV12-4	TRBJ2-7	TRBD1	many	CASSLTGGRTEQYF	TGTGCCAGCAGTTTGACAGGGGGGAGGACGGAGCAGTACTTC
TRBV7-9	TRBJ1-3	TRBD1	many	CASSTGGGGNTIYF	TGTGCCAGCAGCACAGGGGGCGGTGGAAACACCATATATTTT
TRBV9	TRBJ1-6	-	many	CASRLHLNSPLHF	TGTGCCAGCAGGTTGCACCTAAATTCACCCCTCCACTTT
TRBV10-2	TRBJ2-2	TRBD2	many	CASSEPAGGYGELFF	TGCGCCAGCAGTGAACCAGCGGGAGGGTACGGGGAGCTGTTTTTT
TRBV27	TRBJ2-7	TRBD1	-	CASRGTGGSYEQYF	TGTGCCAGCAGAGGGACAGGGGGCTCCTACGAGCAGTACTTC
TRBV5-4	TRBJ2-7	-	many	CASSLSEEQYF	TGTGCCAGCAGTCTGAGTGAGGAGCAGTACTTC
TRBV20-1	TRBJ1-1	-	-	CSARPNREAFF	TGCAGTGCTAGGCCCAATAGAGAAGCTTTCTTT
TRBV10-3	TRBJ1-1	-	many	CAISEGAHTEAFF	TGTGCCATCAGTGAGGGGGCGCACACTGAAGCTTTCTTT
TRBV6-2/TRBV6-3	TRBJ2-5	-	-	CASVDRDPERETQYF	TGTGCCAGCGTCGACCGGGACCCTGAACGGGAGACCCAGTACTTC
TRBV2	TRBJ2-2	TRBD1	many	CASREDRTYTGELFF	TGTGCCAGCAGGGAGGACAGGACGTACACCGGGGAGCTGTTTTTT
TRBV11-2	TRBJ2-1	TRBD2	many	CASSEGLAERNYNEQFF	TGTGCCAGCAGCGAGGGACTAGCGGAGAGAAACTACAATGAGCAGTTCTTC
TRBV24-1	TRBJ2-3	-	many	CATSDLPAGTDTQYF	TGTGCCACCAGTGATTTGCCGGCGGGGACAGATACGCAGTATTTT
TRBV7-2	TRBJ1-1	-	-	CASSFTEGTEAFF	TGTGCCAGCAGCTTTACCGAGGGCACTGAAGCTTTCTTT
TRBV12-5	TRBJ1-1	-	many	CASALKGRTEAFF	TGTGCTAGTGCCCTGAAGGGGCGGACTGAAGCTTTCTTT
TRBV18	TRBJ2-7	-	few	CASSQKGGHEQYF	TGTGCCAGCTCCCAAAAGGGGGGCCACGAGCAGTACTTC
TRBV6-2/TRBV6-3	TRBJ2-1	-	many	CASELSSYNEQFF	TGTGCCAGTGAACTCAGCTCCTACAATGAGCAGTTCTTC
TRBV18	TRBJ1-1	-	many	CASSPDRTRNTEAFF	TGTGCCAGCTCCCCCGACAGAACGCGGAACACTGAAGCTTTCTTT
TRBV13	TRBJ1-1	TRBD1	many	CASSSYYRGRTEAFF	TGTGCCAGCAGCTCATACTACAGGGGGAGAACTGAAGCTTTCTTT
TRBV7-2	TRBJ2-3	-	many	CASSLWVGRGGTDTQYF	TGTGCCAGCAGCTTATGGGTCGGCAGGGGCGGCACAGATACGCAGTATTTT
TRBV3-1	TRBJ1-1	-	-	CVSSPRTRAWGTEAFF	TGTGTCAGCAGCCCAAGAACCCGGGCATGGGGCACTGAAGCTTTCTTT
TRBV6-1	TRBJ2-1	-	many	CASKKGRTFGNEQFF	TGTGCCAGCAAAAAAGGGCGGACCTTTGGGAATGAGCAGTTCTTC
TRBV29-1	TRBJ2-5	-	-	CSVEITGETQYF	TGCAGCGTTGAGATAACCGGAGAGACCCAGTACTTC
TRBV29-1	TRBJ1-2	-	-	CSVEGLLRAYNGYTF	TGCAGCGTTGAAGGTCTTCTGAGGGCTTATAATGGCTACACCTTC
TRBV7-2	TRBJ2-7	TRBD1	-	CASSRNRGPYEQYF	TGTGCCAGCAGCCGAAACAGGGGGCCCTACGAGCAGTACTTC
TRBV9	TRBJ2-1	-	many	CASSVEGRRSNEQFF	TGTGCCAGCAGCGTGGAGGGGAGGCGAAGCAATGAGCAGTTCTTC
TRBV10-2	TRBJ2-7	-	many	CASSESDEQYF	TGCGCCAGCAGTGAGTCTGACGAGCAGTACTTC
TRBV9	TRBJ2-7	TRBD2	-	CASSPGLAGVSEQYF	TGTGCCAGCAGCCCCGGGCTAGCGGGAGTGAGCGAGCAGTACTTC
TRBV6-5	TRBJ2-7	-	few	CASSYARGGSYEQYF	TGTGCCAGCAGTTACGCCCGAGGGGGTTCCTACGAGCAGTACTTC
TRBV6-6	TRBJ2-1	-	many	CASSYSRQYNEQFF	TGTGCCAGCAGTTACTCCCGACAGTACAATGAGCAGTTCTTC
TRBV29-1	TRBJ2-7	TRBD2	few	CSVRASGDYEQYF	TGCAGCGTTCGAGCTAGCGGAGACTACGAGCAGTACTTC
TRBV3-1	TRBJ1-1	TRBD1	-	CASSSRTGGESEAFF	TGTGCCAGCAGCTCCCGGACAGGGGGAGAATCCGAAGCTTTCTTT
TRBV9	TRBJ2-3	-	medium-sized	CASSVHEVPAGSDTQYF	TGTGCCAGCAGCGTACACGAGGTCCCCGCGGGATCAGATACGCAGTATTTT
TRBV11-2	TRBJ2-5	TRBD2	few	CASSLAPIRASGRRETQYF	TGTGCCAGCAGCTTAGCCCCGATCCGGGCTAGCGGGAGACGAGAGACCCAGTACTTC
TRBV5-6	TRBJ2-5	-	many	CASSPLGVPETQYF	TGTGCCAGCAGCCCCCTTGGCGTTCCAGAGACCCAGTACTTC
TRBV12-3/TRBV12-4	TRBJ2-5	TRBD1	many	CASRQTGSGETQYF	TGTGCCAGCAGACAGACAGGGAGTGGGGAGACCCAGTACTTC
TRBV12-3/TRBV12-4	TRBJ2-1	-	-	CASSLSGGRAGNEQFF	TGTGCCAGCAGTTTGTCTGGGGGCAGAGCCGGGAATGAGCAGTTCTTC